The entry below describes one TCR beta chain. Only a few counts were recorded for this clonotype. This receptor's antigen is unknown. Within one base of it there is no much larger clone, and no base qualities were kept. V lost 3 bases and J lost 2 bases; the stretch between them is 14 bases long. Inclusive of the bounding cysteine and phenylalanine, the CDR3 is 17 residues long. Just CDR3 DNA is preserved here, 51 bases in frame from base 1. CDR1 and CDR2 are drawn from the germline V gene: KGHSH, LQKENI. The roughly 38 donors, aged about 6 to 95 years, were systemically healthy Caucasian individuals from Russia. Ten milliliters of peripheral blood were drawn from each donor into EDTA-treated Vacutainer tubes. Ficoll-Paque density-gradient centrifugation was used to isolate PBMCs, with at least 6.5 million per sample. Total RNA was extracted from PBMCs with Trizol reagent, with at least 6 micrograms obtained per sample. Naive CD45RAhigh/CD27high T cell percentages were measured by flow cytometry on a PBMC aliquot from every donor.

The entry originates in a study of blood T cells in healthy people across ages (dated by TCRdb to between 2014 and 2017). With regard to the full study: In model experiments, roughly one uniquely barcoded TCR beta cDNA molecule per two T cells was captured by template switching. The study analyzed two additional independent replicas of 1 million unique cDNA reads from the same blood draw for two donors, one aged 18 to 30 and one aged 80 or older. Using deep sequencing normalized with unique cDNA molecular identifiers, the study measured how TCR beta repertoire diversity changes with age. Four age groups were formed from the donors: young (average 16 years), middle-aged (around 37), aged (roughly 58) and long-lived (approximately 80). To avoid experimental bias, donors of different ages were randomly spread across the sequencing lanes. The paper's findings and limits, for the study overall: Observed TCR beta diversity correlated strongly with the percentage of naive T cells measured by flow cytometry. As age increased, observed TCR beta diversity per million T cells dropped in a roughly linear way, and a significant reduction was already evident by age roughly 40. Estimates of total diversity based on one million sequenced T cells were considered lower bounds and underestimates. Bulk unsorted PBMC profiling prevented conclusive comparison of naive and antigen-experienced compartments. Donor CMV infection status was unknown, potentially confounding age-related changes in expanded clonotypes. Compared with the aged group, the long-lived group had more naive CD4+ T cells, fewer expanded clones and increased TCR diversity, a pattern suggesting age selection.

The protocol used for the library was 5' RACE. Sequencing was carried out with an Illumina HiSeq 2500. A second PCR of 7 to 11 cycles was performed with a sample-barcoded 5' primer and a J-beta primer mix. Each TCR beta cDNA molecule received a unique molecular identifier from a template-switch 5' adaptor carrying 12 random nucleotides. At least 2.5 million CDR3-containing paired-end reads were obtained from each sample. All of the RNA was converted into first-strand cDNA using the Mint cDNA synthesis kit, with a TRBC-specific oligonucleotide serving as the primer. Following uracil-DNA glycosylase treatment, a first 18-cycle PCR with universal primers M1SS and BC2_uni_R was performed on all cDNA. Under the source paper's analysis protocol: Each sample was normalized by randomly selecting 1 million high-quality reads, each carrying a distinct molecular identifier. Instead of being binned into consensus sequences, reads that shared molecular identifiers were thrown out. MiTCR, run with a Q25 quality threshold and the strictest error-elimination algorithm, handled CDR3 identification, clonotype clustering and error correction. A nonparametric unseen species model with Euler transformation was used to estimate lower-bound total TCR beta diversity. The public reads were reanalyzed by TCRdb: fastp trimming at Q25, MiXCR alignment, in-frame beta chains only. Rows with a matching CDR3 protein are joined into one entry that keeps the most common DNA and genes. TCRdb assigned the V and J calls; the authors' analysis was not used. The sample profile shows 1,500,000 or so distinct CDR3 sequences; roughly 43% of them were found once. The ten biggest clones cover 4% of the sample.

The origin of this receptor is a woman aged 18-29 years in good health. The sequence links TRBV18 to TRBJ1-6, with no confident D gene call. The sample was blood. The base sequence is TGTGCCAGCTCACCGACGGGTGGTGGGGCCTATAATTCACCCCTCCACTTT. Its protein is CASSPTGGGAYNSPLHF.